The 26 T cell receptor beta chains reported below all come from one sample, sequenced in a study of cytomegalovirus exposure and HLA in healthy donors. The assay was immunoSEQ multiplex PCR, and TCRdb's table has in-frame clones only and misses some. The repertoire holds approximately 100,000 clones, with about 90% as singletons. Sequencing was done on a sample of PBMCs. The receptors here all came from a man aged 18 to 30 in good health and CMV-seropositive.

V gene TRBV4-2 combines with J gene TRBJ1-5; possibly TRBD1 for D (5 bases). Trimming cost V 4 bases and J 0 bases, with 16 bases left between them. This CDR3 region has 17 residues. CDR1 is LGHNA, CDR2 YNFKEQ, per germline. CDR3 amino acids: CASSPSGAVYSNQPQHF. The CDR3 DNA sequence: TGTGCCAGCAGCCCTAGCGGGGCGGTATATAGCAATCAGCCCCAGCATTTT.

The CDR3 DNA is TGCGCCAGCAGCCAAGACCTCCTGCGCACCGGGGAGCTGTTTTTT. This encodes CASSQDLLRTGELFF. V gene TRBV4-3 combines with J gene TRBJ2-2; D not resolved. The CDR3 sequence is 15 residues long. Trimming left V 0 bases short and J 4 bases short, with 9 bases between. Looked up from germline, CDR1 is LGHNA and CDR2 is YSLEER.

The chain is built from TRBV6-1 and TRBJ2-7, with 10 positions matching TRBD1. The V gene end was trimmed by 7 bases and the J gene end by 4 bases; junction bases not matched to a gene: 4. This CDR3 contains 13 residues. Germline V gives CDR1 MNHNS, CDR2 SASEGT. The DNA of the CDR3 is TGTGCCAGCAATGGACAGGGGGTGTACGAGCAGTACTTC. Protein: CASNGQGVYEQYF.

The V and J genes are TRBV29-1 and TRBJ2-7; the match to TRBD2 covers 8 bases. The V segment lost 5 bases and the J segment 7 bases; nucleotides outside the gene matches: 7. Germline-derived CDR1 and CDR2 are SQVTM and ANQGSEA. The CDR3 covers 12 residues. CDR3 protein: CSVLDGGGEQYF. The CDR3 DNA reads as TGCAGCGTTCTGGACGGGGGGGGTGAGCAGTACTTC.

The chain carries TRBV28 and TRBJ2-3; 8 bases line up with TRBD1. V shed 4 bases and J 6 bases; nucleotides not matched to a gene: 9. The CDR3 totals 15 residues. Per the germline V gene, CDR1 is MDHEN and CDR2 is SYDVKM. The CDR3 coding sequence is TGTGCCAGCAGTTCCCACTCAGGGGGCGCGGATACGCAGTATTTT. This codes for CASSSHSGGADTQYF.

In DNA form, the CDR3 reads TGTGCCAGCAGTGAAGGGGAGTGGGACAAAACTATGGATTACACCTTC. Its translation is CASSEGEWDKTMDYTF. The V and J genes are TRBV6-1 and TRBJ1-2, with D perhaps TRBD1 (6 bases). This CDR3 spans 16 amino acids. Germline V gives CDR1 MNHNS, CDR2 SASEGT. V was clipped by 1 base and J by 11 bases, with 23 bases between them.

CDR3 sequence reads: CASSLYQGAENTGELFF. Here the CDR3 DNA reads TGTGCCAGCAGCTTGTACCAGGGGGCGGAGAACACCGGGGAGCTGTTTTTT. This chain connects TRBV5-6 to TRBJ2-2; 8 positions agree with TRBD1. Looked up from germline, CDR1 is SGHDT and CDR2 is YYEEEE. The V gene end was trimmed by 1 base and the J gene end by 1 base; junction bases not matched to a gene: 6. The length of the CDR3 is 17 residues.

The chain joins TRBV19 to TRBJ2-7; TRBD2 is a possible D gene (5 bases). Trimming shortened V by 3 bases and J by 1 base, and 13 bases separated the two germline ends. The CDR3 covers 15 residues. Germline CDR1 LNHDA, CDR2 SQIVND (reference sequence). CDR3 DNA sequence: TGTGCCAGTAGTATCAACTTGAGGGATTCCTACGAGCAGTACTTC. The encoded protein is CASSINLRDSYEQYF.

The chain is built from TRBV18 and TRBJ2-7, with 8 bases aligning to TRBD2. The germline gives CDR1 KGHSH, CDR2 LQKENI. The CDR3 spans 16 residues. V trimming: 3 bases; J trimming: 2 bases; junction bases outside the gene matches: 9. CDR3 DNA sequence: TGTGCCAGCTCACCGCCAGCGGGAGCATCAACCTACGAGCAGTACTTC. Its protein is CASSPPAGASTYEQYF.

V and J are TRBV5-4 and TRBJ1-1, with a possible D match to TRBD1 (6 bases). The CDR3 has 15 amino acids. V was trimmed by 4 bases and J by 6 bases, leaving 19 bases between them. CDR1 is SGHNT, CDR2 YYREEE, per germline (reference sequence). Written as DNA, the CDR3 is TGTGCCAGCAGCCTAAGATTAAGGGGGGGGTCTGAAGCTTTCTTT. This translates into CASSLRLRGGSEAFF. Full variable domain (outside the CDR3, taken from reference TRBV5-4 and TRBJ1-1): ETGVTQSPTHLIKTRGQQVTLRCSSQSGHNTVSWYQQALGQGPQFIFQYYREEENGRGNFPPRFSGLQFPNYSSELNVNALELDDSALYLCASSLRLRGGSEAFFGQGTRLTVV.

V gene TRBV4-1 combines with J gene TRBJ2-1, with TRBD1 matching 9 bases. Germline values: CDR1 MGHRA, CDR2 YSYEKL. The CDR3 contains 15 residues. V was clipped by 3 bases and J by 8 bases; unmatched bases: 8. The CDR3 sequence: CASSHPGTGRDEQFF. CDR3 in DNA: TGCGCCAGCAGCCATCCCGGGACAGGGAGGGATGAGCAGTTCTTC.

This clone was counted once. This chain connects TRBV5-1 to TRBJ2-5, with 9 nucleotides matching TRBD2. The CDR3 has 16 residues. Germline V gene sequence: CDR1 SGHRS, CDR2 YFSETQ. The V segment lost 0 bases and the J segment 1 base; nucleotides outside the gene matches: 4. The CDR3: CASSLVLAGSQETQYF. DNA for the CDR3: TGCGCCAGCAGCTTGGTTCTAGCGGGAAGCCAAGAGACCCAGTACTTC.

This chain connects TRBV6-1 to TRBJ2-5, with TRBD2 matching 8 bases. V lost 8 bases to trimming and J lost 0 bases; unmatched junction nucleotides: 8. The CDR3 totals 15 residues. The germline gives CDR1 MNHNS, CDR2 SASEGT. CDR3 DNA: TGTGCCAGCCAGATAGCGGGATTGTACCAAGAGACCCAGTACTTC. Encoded protein: CASQIAGLYQETQYF.

The sample holds a few counts of this clone. The V and J genes are TRBV2 and TRBJ2-1, with D perhaps TRBD1 (5 bases). The germline V and J ends were trimmed by 4 bases and 10 bases, with 11 bases remaining between them. This CDR3 is 12 amino acids long. CDR1 is SNHLY, CDR2 FYNNEI, per germline. CDR3: CASSVIAGEQFF. CDR3 bases: TGTGCCAGCAGTGTTATAGCAGGGGAGCAGTTCTTC.

The genes are TRBV2 and TRBJ2-3; D perhaps matches TRBD2 (5 bases). Trimming took 6 bases from V and 0 from J, leaving 10 bases between them. This CDR3 has 14 residues. The germline gives CDR1 SNHLY, CDR2 FYNNEI. The CDR3, as DNA: TGTGCCAGCAGGGTAGCGTCTAGCACAGATACGCAGTATTTT. Translating gives CASRVASSTDTQYF.

This sequence joins TRBV16 and TRBJ2-2, with 9 bases lining up with TRBD2. Germline V lookup: CDR1 KGHSY, CDR2 FQNENV. V trimming: 2 bases; J trimming: 1 base; junction bases outside the gene matches: 2. This CDR3 is built from 16 residues. The CDR3, as DNA: TGTGCCAGCAGCCAAAGTAGCGGGAGGAACACCGGGGAGCTGTTTTTT. Translated, it gives CASSQSSGRNTGELFF. The variable domain in full, with the rest retrieved from reference TRBV16 and TRBJ2-2, is GEEVAQTPKHLVRGEGQKAKLYCAPIKGHSYVFWYQQVLKNEFKFLISFQNENVFDETGMPKERFSAKCLPNSPCSLEIQATKLEDSAVYFCASSQSSGRNTGELFFGEGSRLTVL.

The sample holds one count of this clone. The V gene is TRBV11-2, the J gene TRBJ1-6; 7 bases agree with TRBD1. CDR3 length: 18 residues. Germline trimming cut 5 bases from V and 0 bases from J; bases unmatched to any gene: 10. The germline V gene encodes CDR1 SGHAT and CDR2 FQNNGV. CDR3 loop: CASSPRGAGGSYNSPLHF. The CDR3 DNA reads as TGTGCCAGCAGCCCCCGGGGTGCAGGGGGCTCCTATAATTCACCCCTCCACTTT.

Only a few counts were recorded for this clone. CDR3 residues: CASSRGPGLYYYEQYF. CDR3 in DNA: TGCGCCAGCAGCCGAGGACCGGGACTATATTATTACGAGCAGTACTTC. The rearrangement joins TRBV4-1 to TRBJ2-7; 7 bases are a match to TRBD2. CDR1 and CDR2 (germline): MGHRA, YSYEKL. This CDR3 comprises 16 residues. Trimming cost V 4 bases and J 4 bases; bases outside gene matches: 13.

This chain joins TRBV6-5 and TRBJ1-1; the match to TRBD1 covers 7 bases. Germline trimming cut 4 bases from V and 4 bases from J; bases unmatched to any gene: 6. CDR1 and CDR2 from the germline V gene are MNHEY and SVGAGI. This CDR3 contains 14 residues. As DNA, the CDR3 is TGTGCCAGCAGTTGGTCGGGACAGTTCACTGAAGCTTTCTTT. Amino acid sequence: CASSWSGQFTEAFF.

This chain joins TRBV13 and TRBJ2-7; D perhaps matches TRBD2 (5 bases). In germline, CDR1 is PRHDT, CDR2 FYEKMQ (reference sequence). The CDR3 is made up of 16 amino acids. The V gene lost 5 bases and the J gene lost 0 bases, with 17 bases spanning the gap. The CDR3, as DNA: TGTGCCAGCAGCACTCGCCGCGCGGGTAGCTCCTACGAGCAGTACTTC. This codes for CASSTRRAGSSYEQYF.

V and J are TRBV11-2 and TRBJ2-3; 7 positions match TRBD2. CDR3 length: 14 amino acids. Germline CDR1 reads SGHAT; CDR2 reads FQNNGV. V gave up 5 bases and J gave up 6 bases; unmatched junction bases: 8. CDR3 residues: CASSVSGISDTQYF. The DNA of the CDR3 is TGTGCCAGCAGCGTGAGCGGGATCTCGGATACGCAGTATTTT.

J is TRBJ1-1 and V is TRBV6-5, with TRBD1 matching over 8 bases. V was pared by 4 bases and J by 4 bases, with 8 bases of the junction left unmatched. From germline, CDR1 is MNHEY and CDR2 SVGAGI. The CDR3 has 15 amino acids. The CDR3, as DNA: TGTGCCAGCAGTTTTACAGACAGGGGTCGCACTGAAGCTTTCTTT. This encodes CASSFTDRGRTEAFF.

The V gene is TRBV27, the J gene TRBJ1-6; unclear D gene. Per the germline V gene, CDR1 is MNHEY and CDR2 is SMNVEV (reference sequence). The germline V and J ends were trimmed by 0 bases and 6 bases, with 15 bases remaining between them. The CDR3 has 17 residues. CDR3 residues: CASSLSERINLNSPLHF. CDR3 nucleotides: TGTGCCAGCAGTTTATCCGAGCGTATTAACCTTAATTCACCCCTCCACTTT.

The chain links TRBV18 to TRBJ1-1, with D possibly TRBD1 on 6 matching bases. V was trimmed by 3 bases and J by 2 bases, leaving 13 bases between them. This CDR3 contains 15 residues. CDR1 is KGHSH, CDR2 LQKENI, per germline. The CDR3 DNA follows: TGTGCCAGCTCACCGCAGGGACATGGAAACACTGAAGCTTTCTTT. Encoded protein: CASSPQGHGNTEAFF.

This rearrangement joins TRBV7-9 to TRBJ1-4; D not certain. Germline values: CDR1 SEHNR, CDR2 FQNEAQ (reference sequence). This CDR3 spans 14 amino acids. Trimming removed 4 bases at V and 8 bases at J, with 14 bases between. Here the CDR3 reads CASSSLGSTEKLFF. As DNA, the CDR3 is TGTGCCAGCAGCTCCCTTGGGAGCACAGAAAAACTGTTTTTT.

The chain recombines TRBV18 with TRBJ1-3; 7 bases agree with TRBD1. The germline CDR1 and CDR2 sequences are KGHSH and LQKENI. V gave up 3 bases and J gave up 7 bases; unmatched junction bases: 9. This CDR3 region has 15 residues. CDR3 region: CASSPGTDPKNTIYF. As DNA, the CDR3 is TGTGCCAGCTCACCCGGGACAGACCCAAAGAACACCATATATTTT.